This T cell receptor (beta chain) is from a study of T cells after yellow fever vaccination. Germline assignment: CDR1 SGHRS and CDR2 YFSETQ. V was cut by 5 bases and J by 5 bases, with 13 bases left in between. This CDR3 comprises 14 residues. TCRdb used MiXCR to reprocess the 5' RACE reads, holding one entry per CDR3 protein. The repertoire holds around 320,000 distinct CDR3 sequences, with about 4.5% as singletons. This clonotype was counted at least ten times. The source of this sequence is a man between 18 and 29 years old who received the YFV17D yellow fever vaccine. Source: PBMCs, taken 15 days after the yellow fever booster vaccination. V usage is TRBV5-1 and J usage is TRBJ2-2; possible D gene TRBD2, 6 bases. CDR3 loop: CASSSGSPTGELFF. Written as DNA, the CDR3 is TGCGCCAGCAGTTCCGGGAGTCCTACCGGGGAGCTGTTTTTT.